A single sample gave rise to the 2 T cell receptor beta chains below, sequenced in a study of shared clonotypes between healthy human individuals. The table came from immunoSEQ multiplex PCR; TCRdb's copy has only in-frame clones and leaves some out. The data show about 820,000 clones, with 92% seen just once and 24% held by the top ten. CD45RO-negative, CCR7-positively selected cells formed the naive CD8 fraction, excluding terminally differentiated effector memory CD45RA+ cells. Sample: naive CD8+ T cells sorted from blood. The source is a man under 40 in good health.

Note on this clone: Within the sample, other DNA sequences also encode this same CDR3. The chain combines TRBV7-9 with TRBJ2-1; TRBD2 aligns across 9 bases. V gave up 2 bases and J gave up 4 bases; unmatched junction bases: 0. CDR1 SEHNR and CDR2 FQNEAQ come from the germline V gene (reference sequence). The CDR3 has 14 amino acids. The CDR3 DNA follows: TGTGCCAGCAGCTTACTAGCGGGATACAATGAGCAGTTCTTC. Amino acid sequence: CASSLLAGYNEQFF.

Remarks on this clone: The same CDR3 is also encoded by other DNA sequences in this sample. The chain couples TRBV7-9 to TRBJ2-7; D is unresolved. Trimming left V 6 bases short and J 0 bases short, with 9 bases between. There are 13 residues in the CDR3. Germline V CDR1 and CDR2: SEHNR, FQNEAQ (reference sequence). CDR3 amino acids: CASSLPGSYEQYF. The CDR3 DNA reads TGTGCCAGCAGTCTCCCGGGCTCCTACGAGCAGTACTTC.